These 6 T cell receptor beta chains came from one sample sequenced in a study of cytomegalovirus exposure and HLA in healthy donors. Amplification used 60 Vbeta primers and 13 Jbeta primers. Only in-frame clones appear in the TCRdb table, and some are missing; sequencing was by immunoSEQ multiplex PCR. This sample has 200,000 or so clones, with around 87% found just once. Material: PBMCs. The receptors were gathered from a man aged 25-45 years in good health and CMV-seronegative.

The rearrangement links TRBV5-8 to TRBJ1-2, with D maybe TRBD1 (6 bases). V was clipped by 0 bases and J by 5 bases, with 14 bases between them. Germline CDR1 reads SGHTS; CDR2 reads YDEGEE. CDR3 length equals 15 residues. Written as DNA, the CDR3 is TGTGCCAGCAGCTTGGACGGGGGGCAACGGTATGGCTACACCTTC. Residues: CASSLDGGQRYGYTF.

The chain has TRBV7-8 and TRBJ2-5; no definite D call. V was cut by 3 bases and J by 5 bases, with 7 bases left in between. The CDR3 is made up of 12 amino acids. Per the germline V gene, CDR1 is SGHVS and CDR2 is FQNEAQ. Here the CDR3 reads CASSFPLETQYF. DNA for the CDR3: TGTGCCAGCAGCTTCCCTCTGGAGACCCAGTACTTC. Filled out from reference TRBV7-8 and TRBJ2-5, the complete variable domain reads GAGVSQSPRYKVAKRGQDVALRCDPISGHVSLFWYQQALGQGPEFLTYFQNEAQLDKSGLPSDRFFAERPEGSVSTLKIQRTQQEDSAVYLCASSFPLETQYFGPGTRLLVL.

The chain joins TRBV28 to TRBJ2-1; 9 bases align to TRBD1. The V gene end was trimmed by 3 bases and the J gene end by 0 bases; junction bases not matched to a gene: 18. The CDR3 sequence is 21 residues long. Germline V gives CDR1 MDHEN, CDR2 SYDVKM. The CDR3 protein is CASSLGQGIWGSLSSYNEQFF. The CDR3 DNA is TGTGCCAGCAGTTTGGGACAGGGTATCTGGGGGTCTTTGAGCTCCTACAATGAGCAGTTCTTC.

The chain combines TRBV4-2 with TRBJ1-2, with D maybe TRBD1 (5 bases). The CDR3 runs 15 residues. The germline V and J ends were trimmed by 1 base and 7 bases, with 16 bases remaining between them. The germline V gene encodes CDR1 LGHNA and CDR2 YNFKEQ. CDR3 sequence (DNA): TGTGCCAGCAGCCAAGCACTTGGTGGGGCAGGTGGCTACACCTTC. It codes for CASSQALGGAGGYTF.

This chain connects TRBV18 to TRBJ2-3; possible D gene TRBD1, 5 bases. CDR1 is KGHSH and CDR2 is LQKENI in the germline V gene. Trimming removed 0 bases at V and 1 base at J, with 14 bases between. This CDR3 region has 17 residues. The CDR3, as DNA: TGTGCCAGCTCACCACCGGTGGGCAGGGAAGGCACAGATACGCAGTATTTT. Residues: CASSPPVGREGTDTQYF.

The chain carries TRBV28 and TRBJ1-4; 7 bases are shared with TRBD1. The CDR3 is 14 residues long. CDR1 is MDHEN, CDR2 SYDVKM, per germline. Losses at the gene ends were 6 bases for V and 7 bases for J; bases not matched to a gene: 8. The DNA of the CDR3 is TGTGCCAGCAGAAAAACAGGGGTCTTTGAAAAACTGTTTTTT. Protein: CASRKTGVFEKLFF.